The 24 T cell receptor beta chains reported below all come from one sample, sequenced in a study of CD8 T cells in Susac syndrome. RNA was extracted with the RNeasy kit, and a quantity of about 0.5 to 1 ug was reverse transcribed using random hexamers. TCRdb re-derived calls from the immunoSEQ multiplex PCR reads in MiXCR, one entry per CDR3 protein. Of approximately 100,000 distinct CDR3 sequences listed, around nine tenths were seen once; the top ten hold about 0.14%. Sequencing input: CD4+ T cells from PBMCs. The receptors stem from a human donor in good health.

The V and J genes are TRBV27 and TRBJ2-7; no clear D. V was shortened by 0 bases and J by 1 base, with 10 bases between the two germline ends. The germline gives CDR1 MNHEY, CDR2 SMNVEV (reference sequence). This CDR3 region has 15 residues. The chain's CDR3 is CASSLSVQPSYEQYF. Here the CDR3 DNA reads TGTGCCAGCAGTTTATCGGTACAGCCATCCTACGAGCAGTACTTC.

CDR3 bases: TGTGCCACCAGCCACAGGGGGCGAATCGACTATGGCTACACCTTC. Translation gives CATSHRGRIDYGYTF. This sequence joins TRBV15 and TRBJ1-2; 9 positions match TRBD1. V was clipped by 5 bases and J by 3 bases; unmatched bases: 7. Looked up from germline, CDR1 is LNHNV and CDR2 is YYDKDF (reference sequence). The length of the CDR3 is 15 residues.

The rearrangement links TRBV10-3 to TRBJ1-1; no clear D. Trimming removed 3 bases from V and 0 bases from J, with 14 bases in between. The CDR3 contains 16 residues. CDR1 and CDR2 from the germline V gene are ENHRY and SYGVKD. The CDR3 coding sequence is TGTGCCATCAGTGACAGGTCAGGCGTCATGAACACTGAAGCTTTCTTT. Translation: CAISDRSGVMNTEAFF.

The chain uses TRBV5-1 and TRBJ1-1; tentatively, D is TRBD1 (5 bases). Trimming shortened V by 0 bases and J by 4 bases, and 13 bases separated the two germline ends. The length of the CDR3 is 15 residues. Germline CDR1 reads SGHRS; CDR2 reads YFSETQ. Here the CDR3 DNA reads TGCGCCAGCAGCTTGGCGGGGGAGCGCGGCACTGAAGCTTTCTTT. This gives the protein CASSLAGERGTEAFF.

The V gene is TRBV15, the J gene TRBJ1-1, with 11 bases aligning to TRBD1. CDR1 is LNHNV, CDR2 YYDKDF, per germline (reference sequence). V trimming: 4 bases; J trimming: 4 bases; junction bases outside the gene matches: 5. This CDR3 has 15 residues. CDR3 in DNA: TGTGCCACCAGCAAAGGACAGGGGGCTGTCACTGAAGCTTTCTTT. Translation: CATSKGQGAVTEAFF.

The CDR3 reads CASSFPGREFTEAFF. The CDR3 DNA follows: TGCGCCAGCAGCTTCCCGGGGAGGGAGTTCACTGAAGCTTTCTTT. V gene TRBV5-1 combines with J gene TRBJ1-1; D gene ambiguous. In germline, CDR1 is SGHRS, CDR2 YFSETQ. Trimming took off 2 bases at V and 4 bases at J, with 15 bases between the two ends. This CDR3 is 15 amino acids long.

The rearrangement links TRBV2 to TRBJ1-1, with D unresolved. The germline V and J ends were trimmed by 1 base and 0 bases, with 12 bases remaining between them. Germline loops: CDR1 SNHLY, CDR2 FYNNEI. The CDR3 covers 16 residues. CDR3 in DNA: TGTGCCAGCAGTGAAGGTTTGGGCAGCCTGAACACTGAAGCTTTCTTT. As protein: CASSEGLGSLNTEAFF.

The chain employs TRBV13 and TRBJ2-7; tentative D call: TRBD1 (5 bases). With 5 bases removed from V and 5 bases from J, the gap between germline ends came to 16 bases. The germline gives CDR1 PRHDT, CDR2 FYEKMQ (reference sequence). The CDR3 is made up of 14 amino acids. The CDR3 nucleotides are TGTGCCAGCAGCCCCCCAATCCGCAGGGACGAGCAGTACTTC. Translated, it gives CASSPPIRRDEQYF.

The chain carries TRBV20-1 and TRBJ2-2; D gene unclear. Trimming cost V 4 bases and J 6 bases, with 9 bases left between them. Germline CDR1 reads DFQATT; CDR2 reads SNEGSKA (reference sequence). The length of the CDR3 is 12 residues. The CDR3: CSATAGPGELFF. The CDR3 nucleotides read TGCAGTGCTACCGCTGGGCCCGGGGAGCTGTTTTTT.

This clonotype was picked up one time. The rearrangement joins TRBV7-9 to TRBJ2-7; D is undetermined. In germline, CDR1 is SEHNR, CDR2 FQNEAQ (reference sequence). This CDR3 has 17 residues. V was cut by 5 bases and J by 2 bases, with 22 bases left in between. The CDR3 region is CASSPPGLPYRPYEQYF. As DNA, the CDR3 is TGTGCCAGCAGCCCCCCGGGTCTTCCATACCGCCCCTACGAGCAGTACTTC.

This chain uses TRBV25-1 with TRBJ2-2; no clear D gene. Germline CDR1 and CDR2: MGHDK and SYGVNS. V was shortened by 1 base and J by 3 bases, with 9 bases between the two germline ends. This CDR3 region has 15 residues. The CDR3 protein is CASSELAFDTGELFF. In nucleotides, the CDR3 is TGTGCCAGCAGTGAATTAGCTTTTGACACCGGGGAGCTGTTTTTT.

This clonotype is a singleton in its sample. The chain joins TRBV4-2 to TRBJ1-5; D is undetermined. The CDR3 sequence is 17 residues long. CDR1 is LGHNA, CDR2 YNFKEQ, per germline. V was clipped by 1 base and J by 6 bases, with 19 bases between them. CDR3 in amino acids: CASSQVGFDTIAQPQHF. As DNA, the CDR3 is TGTGCCAGCAGCCAAGTTGGATTCGACACCATCGCTCAGCCCCAGCATTTT.

CDR3 sequence (DNA): TGCAGTGCCCCCGGCGGAGGAATACAAAACATTCAGTACTTC. Translation gives CSAPGGGIQNIQYF. The J gene is TRBJ2-4, the V gene TRBV20-1, with D perhaps TRBD2 (5 bases). The CDR3 contains 14 residues. Between the trimmed V and J ends, which lost 6 bases and 5 bases, there was a span of 17 bases. Per germline, CDR1 DFQATT and CDR2 SNEGSKA (reference sequence).

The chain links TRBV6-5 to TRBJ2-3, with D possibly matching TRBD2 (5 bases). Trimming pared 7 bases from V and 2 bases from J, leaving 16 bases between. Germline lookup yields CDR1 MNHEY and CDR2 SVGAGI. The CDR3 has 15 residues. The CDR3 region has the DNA TGTGCCAGCACCTTAACCGGACTTTTCACAGATACGCAGTATTTT. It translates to CASTLTGLFTDTQYF.

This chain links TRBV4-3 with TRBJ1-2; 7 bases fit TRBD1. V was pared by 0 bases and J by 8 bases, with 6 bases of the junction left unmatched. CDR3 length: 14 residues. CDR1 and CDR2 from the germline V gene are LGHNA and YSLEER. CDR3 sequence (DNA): TGCGCCAGCAGCCAAGAGTCAGGGGGAGACGGCTACACCTTC. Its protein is CASSQESGGDGYTF.

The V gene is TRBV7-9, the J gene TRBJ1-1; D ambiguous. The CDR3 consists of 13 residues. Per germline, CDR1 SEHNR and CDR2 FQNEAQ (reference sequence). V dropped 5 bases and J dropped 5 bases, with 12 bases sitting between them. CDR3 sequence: CASSHGSATEAFF. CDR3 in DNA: TGTGCCAGCAGCCATGGGAGTGCAACTGAAGCTTTCTTT.

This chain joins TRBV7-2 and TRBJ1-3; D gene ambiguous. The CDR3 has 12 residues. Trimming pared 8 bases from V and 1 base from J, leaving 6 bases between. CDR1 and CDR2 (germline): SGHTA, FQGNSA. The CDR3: CASSDSGNTIYF. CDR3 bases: TGTGCCAGCTCAGATTCTGGAAACACCATATATTTT.

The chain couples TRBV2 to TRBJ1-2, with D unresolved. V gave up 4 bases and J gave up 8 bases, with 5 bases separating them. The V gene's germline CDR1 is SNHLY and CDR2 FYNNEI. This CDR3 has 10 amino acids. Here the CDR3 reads CASSVEGYTF. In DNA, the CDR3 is TGTGCCAGCAGTGTTGAGGGCTACACCTTC.

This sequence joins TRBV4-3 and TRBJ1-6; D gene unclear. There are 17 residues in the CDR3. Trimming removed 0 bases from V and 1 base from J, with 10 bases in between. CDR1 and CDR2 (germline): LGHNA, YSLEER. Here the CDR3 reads CASSQDRGLSYNSPLHF. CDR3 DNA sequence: TGCGCCAGCAGCCAAGATCGTGGGTTGTCCTATAATTCACCCCTCCACTTT.

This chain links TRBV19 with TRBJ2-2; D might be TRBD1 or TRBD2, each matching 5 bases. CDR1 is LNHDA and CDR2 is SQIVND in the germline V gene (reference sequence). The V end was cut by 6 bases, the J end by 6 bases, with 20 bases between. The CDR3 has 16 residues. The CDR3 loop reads CASRGVQLVLPGELFF. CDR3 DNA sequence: TGTGCCAGTAGGGGGGTGCAGCTGGTTTTACCCGGGGAGCTGTTTTTT.

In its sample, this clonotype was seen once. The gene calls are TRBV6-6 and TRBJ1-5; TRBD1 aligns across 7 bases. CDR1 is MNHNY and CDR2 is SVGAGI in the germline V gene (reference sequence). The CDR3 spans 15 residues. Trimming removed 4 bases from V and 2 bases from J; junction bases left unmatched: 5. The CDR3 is CASSSDRNGNQPQHF. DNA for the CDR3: TGTGCCAGCAGTTCGGACAGGAATGGCAATCAGCCCCAGCATTTT.

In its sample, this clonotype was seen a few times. The CDR3 protein is CASSPGTGEQYF. CDR3 in DNA: TGTGCCAGCAGCCCCGGGACCGGGGAGCAGTACTTC. V and J are TRBV4-2 and TRBJ2-7; D is possibly TRBD1 or TRBD2 (5 bases each). The CDR3 runs to 12 residues. Per the germline V gene, CDR1 is LGHNA and CDR2 is YNFKEQ. Deletions cut 4 bases from V and 7 bases from J, with 11 bases between.

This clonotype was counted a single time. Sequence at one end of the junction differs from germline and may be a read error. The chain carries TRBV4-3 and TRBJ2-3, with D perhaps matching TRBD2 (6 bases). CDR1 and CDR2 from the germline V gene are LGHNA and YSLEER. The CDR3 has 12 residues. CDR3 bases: TGCGCCAGCAGCCAAGATGCGGGGTCGCGAACTTTT. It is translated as CASSQDAGSRTF.

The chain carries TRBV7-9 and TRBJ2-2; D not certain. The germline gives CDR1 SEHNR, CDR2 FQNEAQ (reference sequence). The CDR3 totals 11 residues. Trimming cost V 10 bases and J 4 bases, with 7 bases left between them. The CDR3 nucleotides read TGTGCCATCAGAAGCACCGGGGAGCTGTTTTTT. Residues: CAIRSTGELFF.